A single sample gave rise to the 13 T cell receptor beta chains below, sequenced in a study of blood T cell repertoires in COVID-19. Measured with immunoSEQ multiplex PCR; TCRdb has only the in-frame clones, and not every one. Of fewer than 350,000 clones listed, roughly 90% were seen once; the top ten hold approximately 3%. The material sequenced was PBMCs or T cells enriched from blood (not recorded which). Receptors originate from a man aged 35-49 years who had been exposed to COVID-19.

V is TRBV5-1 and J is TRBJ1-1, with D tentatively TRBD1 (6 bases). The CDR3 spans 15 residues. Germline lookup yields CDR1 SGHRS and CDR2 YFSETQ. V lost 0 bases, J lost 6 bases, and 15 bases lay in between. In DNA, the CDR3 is TGCGCCAGCAGCTTGGTGGCAGGGGCGTTGGCTGAAGCTTTCTTT. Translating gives CASSLVAGALAEAFF.

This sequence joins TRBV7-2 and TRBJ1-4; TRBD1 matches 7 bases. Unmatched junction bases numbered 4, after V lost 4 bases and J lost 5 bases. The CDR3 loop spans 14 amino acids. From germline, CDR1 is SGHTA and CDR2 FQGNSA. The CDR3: CASSSIQGNEKLFF. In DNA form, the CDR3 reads TGTGCCAGCAGCTCAATACAGGGGAATGAAAAACTGTTTTTT.

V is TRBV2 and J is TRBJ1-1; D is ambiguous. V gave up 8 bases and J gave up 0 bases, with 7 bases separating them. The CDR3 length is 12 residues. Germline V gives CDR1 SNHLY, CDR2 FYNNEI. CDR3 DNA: TGTGCCAGCGAAACTATGAACACTGAAGCTTTCTTT. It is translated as CASETMNTEAFF.

Here the CDR3 reads CAWSVNPRDEQYF. CDR3 nucleotides: TGTGCCTGGAGTGTCAACCCCCGAGACGAGCAGTACTTC. The chain is built from TRBV30 and TRBJ2-7; D is ambiguous. The CDR3 loop spans 13 amino acids. The V end lost 0 bases, the J end lost 5 bases, and 11 bases lay between the germline ends. Germline CDR1 GTSNPN, CDR2 SVGIG (reference sequence). Looking up the rest from reference TRBV30 and TRBJ2-7 gives the full variable domain: SQTIHQWPATLVQPVGSPLSLECTVEGTSNPNLYWYRQAAGRGLQLLFYSVGIGQISSEVPQNLSASRPQDRQFILSSKKLLLSDSGFYLCAWSVNPRDEQYFGPGTRLTVT.

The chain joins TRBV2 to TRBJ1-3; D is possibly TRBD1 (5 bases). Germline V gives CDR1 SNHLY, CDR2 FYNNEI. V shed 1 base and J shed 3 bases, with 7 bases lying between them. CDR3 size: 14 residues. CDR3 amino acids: CASSEGGVGNTIYF. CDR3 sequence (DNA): TGTGCCAGCAGTGAAGGGGGGGTTGGAAACACCATATATTTT.

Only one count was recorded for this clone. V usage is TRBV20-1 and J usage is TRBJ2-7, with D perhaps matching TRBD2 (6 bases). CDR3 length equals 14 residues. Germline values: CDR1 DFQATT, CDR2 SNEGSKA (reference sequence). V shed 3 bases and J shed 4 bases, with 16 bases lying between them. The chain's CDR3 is CSASEGGPGYEQYF. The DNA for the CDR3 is TGCAGTGCTAGTGAAGGAGGGCCGGGGTACGAGCAGTACTTC.

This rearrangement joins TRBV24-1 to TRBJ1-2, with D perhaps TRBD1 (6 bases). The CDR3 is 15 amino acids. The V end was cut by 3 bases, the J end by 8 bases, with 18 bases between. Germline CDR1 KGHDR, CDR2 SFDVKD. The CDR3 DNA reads TGTGCCACCAGTGATGCGGACAGCCTTCGTCGAGGCTACACCTTC. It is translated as CATSDADSLRRGYTF.

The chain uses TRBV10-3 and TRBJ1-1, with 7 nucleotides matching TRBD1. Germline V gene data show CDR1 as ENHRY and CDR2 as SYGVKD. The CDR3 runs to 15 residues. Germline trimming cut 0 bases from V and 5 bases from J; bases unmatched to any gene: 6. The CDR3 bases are TGTGCCATCAGTGAGTCTCGGGACAGTGGGACTGAAGCTTTCTTT. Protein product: CAISESRDSGTEAFF.

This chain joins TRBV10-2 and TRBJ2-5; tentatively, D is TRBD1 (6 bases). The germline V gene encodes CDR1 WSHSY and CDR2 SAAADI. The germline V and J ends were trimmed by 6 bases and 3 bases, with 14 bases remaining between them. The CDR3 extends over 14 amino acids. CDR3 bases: TGCGCCAGCAGCCGGGGACACAGCGAAGAGACCCAGTACTTC. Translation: CASSRGHSEETQYF.

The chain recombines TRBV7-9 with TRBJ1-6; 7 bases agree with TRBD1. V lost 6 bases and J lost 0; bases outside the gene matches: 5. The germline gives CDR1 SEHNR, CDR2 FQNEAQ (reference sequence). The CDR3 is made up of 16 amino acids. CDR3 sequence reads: CASSLQGSSYNSPLHF. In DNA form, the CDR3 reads TGTGCCAGCAGTCTACAGGGGAGCTCCTATAATTCACCCCTCCACTTT.

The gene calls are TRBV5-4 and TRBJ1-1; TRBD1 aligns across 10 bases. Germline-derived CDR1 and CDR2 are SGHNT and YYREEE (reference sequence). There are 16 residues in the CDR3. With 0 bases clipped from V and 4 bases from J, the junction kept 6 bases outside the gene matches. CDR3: CASSLGGTGAGTEAFF. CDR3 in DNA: TGTGCCAGCAGCTTGGGAGGGACAGGGGCGGGCACTGAAGCTTTCTTT.

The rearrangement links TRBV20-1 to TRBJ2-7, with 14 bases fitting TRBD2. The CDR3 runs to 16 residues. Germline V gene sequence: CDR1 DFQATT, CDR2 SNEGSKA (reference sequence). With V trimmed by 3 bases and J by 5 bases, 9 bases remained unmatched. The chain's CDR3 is CSASNTGTSGSNEQYF. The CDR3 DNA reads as TGCAGTGCTAGTAACACCGGGACTAGCGGGAGTAACGAGCAGTACTTC.

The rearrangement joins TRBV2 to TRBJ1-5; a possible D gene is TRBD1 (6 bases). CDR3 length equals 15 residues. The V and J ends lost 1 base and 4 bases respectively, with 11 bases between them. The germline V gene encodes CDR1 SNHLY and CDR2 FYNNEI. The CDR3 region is CASSEGTAINQPQHF. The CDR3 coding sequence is TGTGCCAGCAGTGAAGGGACAGCGATTAATCAGCCCCAGCATTTT.